This T cell receptor (beta chain) was identified in a study of blood T cell repertoires in COVID-19. Study summary: The study drew acute and convalescent COVID-19 samples from the United States, Italy and Spain. The cDNA or gDNA used as material had been derived from T cells, B-cell-depleted T cells, or PBMCs.

This CDR3 comprises 15 residues. The junction had 10 bases not matched to a gene; V was cut back by 7 bases and J by 4 bases. From germline, CDR1 is SQVTM and CDR2 ANQGSEA. Under the authors' procedure: How many nucleated cells were present was estimated from reference gene primer amplification. Using immunoSEQ multiplex PCR, the repertoire was profiled, and TCRdb retains in-frame clones only, with some absent. The V and J calls and clone size were taken over from that table, and D and trimming were inferred from the DNA. This sample carries 200,000 or so clones, just under 85% of them seen once, and the ten largest clones take approximately 5.1%.

The chain combines TRBV29-1 with TRBJ1-5, with TRBD1 matching 10 bases. This clonotype originated in a woman aged 70 to 79 with active or convalescent COVID-19. Sequencing was carried out using peripheral blood. The DNA for the CDR3 is TGCAGCGCTAGTACTGACAGGGGGCGAAATCAGCCCCAGCATTTT. Its protein is CSASTDRGRNQPQHF.